This T cell receptor (beta chain) stems from a study of shared clonotypes between healthy human individuals. At the level of the study: For every donor, three CD4 naive, three CD4 memory, two CD8 naive and one CD8 memory plates were used. General observations from the study: Incomplete sequencing of sorted subsets was indicated by rarefaction despite large depth.

Concerning this clone itself: Its antigen is unidentified. Other nucleotide sequences from this sample produce the same CDR3.

Sorted-subset replicate PCRs used 150 to 200 ng of genomic DNA. This amount corresponded to approximately 30,000 T cell genomes. In the original processing: ImmunoSEQ yielded junction-only sequences lacking quality scores, so filtering differed. Data came from immunoSEQ multiplex PCR; TCRdb stores just in-frame clones and leaves some out. That table gives V, J and clone size, and the DNA gave D and trimming. Of 550,000 to 600,000 clones in the sample, 95% to 98% were seen once. Trimming removed 3 bases at V and 1 base at J, with 6 bases between. The CDR3 has 13 residues. CDR1 and CDR2 from the germline V gene are MDHEN and SYDVKM. Naivety among CD8 cells was defined by CD45RO negativity and positive CCR7 selection, thereby excluding terminally differentiated effector memory CD45RA+ cells.

The rearrangement joins TRBV28 to TRBJ1-1; D is uncertain. Specimen: naive CD8+ T cells sorted from blood. This clonotype was obtained from a young man in good health. CDR3 DNA sequence: TGTGCCAGCAGTTTGGCTGGGAACACTGAAGCTTTCTTT. It specifies CASSLAGNTEAFF.